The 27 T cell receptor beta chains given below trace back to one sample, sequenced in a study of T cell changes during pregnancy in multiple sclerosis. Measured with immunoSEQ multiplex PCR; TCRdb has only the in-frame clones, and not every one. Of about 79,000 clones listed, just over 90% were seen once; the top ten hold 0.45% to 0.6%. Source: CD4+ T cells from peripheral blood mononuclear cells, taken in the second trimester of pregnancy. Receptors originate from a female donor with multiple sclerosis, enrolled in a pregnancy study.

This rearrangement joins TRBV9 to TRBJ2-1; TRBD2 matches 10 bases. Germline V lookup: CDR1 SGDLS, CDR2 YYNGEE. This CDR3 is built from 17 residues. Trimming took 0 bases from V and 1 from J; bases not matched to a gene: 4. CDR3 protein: CASSVGLAGGSYNEQFF. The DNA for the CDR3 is TGTGCCAGCAGCGTAGGACTAGCGGGTGGGTCCTACAATGAGCAGTTCTTC. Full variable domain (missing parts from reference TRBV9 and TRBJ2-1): DSGVTQTPKHLITATGQRVTLRCSPRSGDLSVYWYQQSLDQGLQFLIQYYNGEERAKGNILERFSAQQFPDLHSELNLSSLELGDSALYFCASSVGLAGGSYNEQFFGPGTRLTVL.

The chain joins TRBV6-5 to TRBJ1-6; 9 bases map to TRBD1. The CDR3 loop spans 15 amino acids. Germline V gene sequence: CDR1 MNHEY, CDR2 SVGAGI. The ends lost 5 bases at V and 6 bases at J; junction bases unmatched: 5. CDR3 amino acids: CASSTGGVGNSPLHF. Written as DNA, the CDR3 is TGTGCCAGCAGTACAGGGGGCGTAGGTAATTCACCCCTCCACTTT.

CDR3 DNA sequence: TGTGCCAGTAGTATAGCCTCCAGCGGGGGGGTCTACGAGCAGTACTTC. Its protein is CASSIASSGGVYEQYF. V gene TRBV19 combines with J gene TRBJ2-7, with 10 positions matching TRBD2. The germline V gene has CDR1 LNHDA and CDR2 SQIVND (reference sequence). The J segment lost 3 bases and the V segment lost 1 base, leaving 6 bases of the junction unmatched. The CDR3 extends over 16 amino acids.

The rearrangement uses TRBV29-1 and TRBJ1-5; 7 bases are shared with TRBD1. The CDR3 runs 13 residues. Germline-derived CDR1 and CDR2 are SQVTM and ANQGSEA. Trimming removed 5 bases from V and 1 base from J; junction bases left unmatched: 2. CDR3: CSVSGGSNQPQHF. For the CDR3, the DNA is TGCAGCGTTTCAGGGGGGAGCAATCAGCCCCAGCATTTT.

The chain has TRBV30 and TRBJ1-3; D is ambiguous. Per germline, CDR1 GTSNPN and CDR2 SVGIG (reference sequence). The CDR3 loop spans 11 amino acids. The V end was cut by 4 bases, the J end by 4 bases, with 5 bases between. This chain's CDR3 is CAWNQGNTIYF. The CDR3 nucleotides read TGTGCCTGGAATCAGGGAAACACCATATATTTT.

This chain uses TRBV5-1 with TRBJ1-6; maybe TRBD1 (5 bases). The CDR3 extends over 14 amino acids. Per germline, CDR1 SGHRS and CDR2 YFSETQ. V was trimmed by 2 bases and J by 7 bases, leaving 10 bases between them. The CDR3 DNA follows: TGCGCCAGCAGCTTAGGGGTTTGGAATTCACCCCTCCACTTT. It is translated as CASSLGVWNSPLHF.

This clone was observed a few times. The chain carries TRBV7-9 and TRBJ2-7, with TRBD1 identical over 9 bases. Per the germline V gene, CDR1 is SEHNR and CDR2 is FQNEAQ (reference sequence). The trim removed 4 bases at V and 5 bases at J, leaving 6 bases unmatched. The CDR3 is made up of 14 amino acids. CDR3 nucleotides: TGTGCCAGCAGCTGGGACAGGGAAGTCCACGAGCAGTACTTC. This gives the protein CASSWDREVHEQYF.

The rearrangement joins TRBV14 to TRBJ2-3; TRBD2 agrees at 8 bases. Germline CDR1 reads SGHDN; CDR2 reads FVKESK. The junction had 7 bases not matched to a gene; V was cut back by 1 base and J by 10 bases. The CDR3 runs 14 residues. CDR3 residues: CASSQGGSGAPQYF. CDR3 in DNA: TGTGCCAGCAGCCAAGGGGGTAGCGGGGCCCCGCAGTATTTT.

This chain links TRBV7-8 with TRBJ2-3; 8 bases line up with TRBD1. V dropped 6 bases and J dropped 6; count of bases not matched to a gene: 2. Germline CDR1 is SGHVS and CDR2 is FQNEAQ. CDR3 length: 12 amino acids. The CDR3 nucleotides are TGTGCCAGCAGGCGACAGGGGGATACGCAGTATTTT. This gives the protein CASRRQGDTQYF.

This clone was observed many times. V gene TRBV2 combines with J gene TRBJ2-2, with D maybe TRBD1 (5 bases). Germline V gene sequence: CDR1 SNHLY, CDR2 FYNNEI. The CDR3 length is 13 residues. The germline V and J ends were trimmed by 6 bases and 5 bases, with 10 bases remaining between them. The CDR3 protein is CASRDSPTGELFF. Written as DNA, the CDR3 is TGTGCCAGCAGAGACAGTCCGACCGGGGAGCTGTTTTTT.

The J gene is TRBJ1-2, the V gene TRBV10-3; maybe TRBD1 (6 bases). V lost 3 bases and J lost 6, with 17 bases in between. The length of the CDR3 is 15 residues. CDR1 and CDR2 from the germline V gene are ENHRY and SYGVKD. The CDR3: CAISESGAGGDGYTF. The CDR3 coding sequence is TGTGCCATCAGTGAAAGCGGCGCGGGGGGCGATGGCTACACCTTC.

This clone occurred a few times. The CDR3 nucleotides read TGTGCCTGGAGTATACTGACAGGGGGGAATGGCTACACCTTC. Its translation is CAWSILTGGNGYTF. This chain links TRBV30 with TRBJ1-2, with 9 bases matching TRBD1. The CDR3 runs 14 residues. The ends lost 2 bases at V and 6 bases at J; junction bases unmatched: 7. Germline V gene data show CDR1 as GTSNPN and CDR2 as SVGIG (reference sequence). Full variable domain (outside the CDR3, taken from reference TRBV30 and TRBJ1-2): SQTIHQWPATLVQPVGSPLSLECTVEGTSNPNLYWYRQAAGRGLQLLFYSVGIGQISSEVPQNLSASRPQDRQFILSSKKLLLSDSGFYLCAWSILTGGNGYTFGSGTRLTVV.

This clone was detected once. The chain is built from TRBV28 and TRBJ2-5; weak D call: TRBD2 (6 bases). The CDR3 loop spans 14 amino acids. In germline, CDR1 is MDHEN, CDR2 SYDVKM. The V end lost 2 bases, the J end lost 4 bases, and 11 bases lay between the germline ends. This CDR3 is CASSLGGLVETQYF. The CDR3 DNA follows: TGTGCCAGCAGTTTAGGGGGGTTGGTAGAGACCCAGTACTTC.

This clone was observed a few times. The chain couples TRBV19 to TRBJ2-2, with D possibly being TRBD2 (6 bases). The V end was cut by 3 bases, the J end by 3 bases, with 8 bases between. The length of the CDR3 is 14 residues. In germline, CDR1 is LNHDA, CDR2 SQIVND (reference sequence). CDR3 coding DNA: TGTGCCAGTAGTATCCGGGAGTACACCGGGGAGCTGTTTTTT. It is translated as CASSIREYTGELFF.

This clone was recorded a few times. The CDR3 is CASSESGVHNSPLHF. CDR3 in DNA: TGTGCCAGCTCAGAATCAGGGGTTCATAATTCACCCCTCCACTTT. The J gene is TRBJ1-6, the V gene TRBV18, with D possibly TRBD1 on 6 matching bases. The CDR3 has 15 residues. V dropped 5 bases and J dropped 5 bases, with 13 bases sitting between them. CDR1 and CDR2 (germline): KGHSH, LQKENI.

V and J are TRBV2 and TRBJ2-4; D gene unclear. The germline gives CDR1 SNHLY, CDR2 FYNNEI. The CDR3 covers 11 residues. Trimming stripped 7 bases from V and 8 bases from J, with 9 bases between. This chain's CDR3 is CASMVSDIQYF. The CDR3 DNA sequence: TGTGCCAGCATGGTTTCGGACATTCAGTACTTC. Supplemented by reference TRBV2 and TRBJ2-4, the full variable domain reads EPEVTQTPSHQVTQMGQEVILRCVPISNHLYFYWYRQILGQKVEFLVSFYNNEISEKSEIFDDQFSVERPDGSNFTLKIRSTKLEDSAMYFCASMVSDIQYFGAGTRLSVL.

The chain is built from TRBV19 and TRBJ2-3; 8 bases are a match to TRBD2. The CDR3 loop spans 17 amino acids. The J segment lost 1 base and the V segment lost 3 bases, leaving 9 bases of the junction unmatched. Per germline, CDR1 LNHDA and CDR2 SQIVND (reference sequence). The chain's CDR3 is CASSIEGRRGGTDTQYF. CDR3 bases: TGTGCCAGTAGTATTGAAGGACGGCGGGGGGGCACAGATACGCAGTATTTT.

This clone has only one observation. CDR3 in DNA: TGTGCCAGCAGCTTTGGCGGGACTAGTCGTAAAGATGAGCAGTTCTTC. Residues: CASSFGGTSRKDEQFF. The V and J genes are TRBV7-8 and TRBJ2-1, with TRBD2 matching 8 bases. J was trimmed by 8 bases and V by 3 bases; bases with no gene match: 12. The CDR3 contains 16 residues. Germline V gene data show CDR1 as SGHVS and CDR2 as FQNEAQ.

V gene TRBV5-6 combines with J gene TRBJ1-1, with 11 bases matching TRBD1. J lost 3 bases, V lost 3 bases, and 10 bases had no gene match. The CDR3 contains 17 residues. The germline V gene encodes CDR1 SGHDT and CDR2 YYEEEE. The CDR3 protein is CASSSPGQGARDTEAFF. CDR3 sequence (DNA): TGTGCCAGCAGCTCGCCAGGACAGGGGGCGCGGGACACTGAAGCTTTCTTT.

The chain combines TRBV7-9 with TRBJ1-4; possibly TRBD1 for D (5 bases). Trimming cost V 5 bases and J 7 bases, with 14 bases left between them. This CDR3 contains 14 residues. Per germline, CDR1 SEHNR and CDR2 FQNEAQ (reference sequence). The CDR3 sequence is CASSRGGSGEKLFF. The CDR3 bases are TGTGCCAGCAGCCGGGGGGGTAGCGGTGAAAAACTGTTTTTT.

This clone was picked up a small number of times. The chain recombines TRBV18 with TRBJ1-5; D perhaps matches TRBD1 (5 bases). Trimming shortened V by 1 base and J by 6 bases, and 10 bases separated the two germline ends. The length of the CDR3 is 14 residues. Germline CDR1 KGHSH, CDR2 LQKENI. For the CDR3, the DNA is TGTGCCAGCTCACCACTAGACAGTTCTCAGCCCCAGCATTTT. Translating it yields CASSPLDSSQPQHF.

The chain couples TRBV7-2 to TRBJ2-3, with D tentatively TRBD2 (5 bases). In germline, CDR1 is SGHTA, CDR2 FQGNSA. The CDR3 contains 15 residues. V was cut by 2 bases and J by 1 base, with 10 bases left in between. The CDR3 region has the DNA TGTGCCAGCAGCTTATTCGCGGGCGGCACAGATACGCAGTATTTT. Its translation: CASSLFAGGTDTQYF.

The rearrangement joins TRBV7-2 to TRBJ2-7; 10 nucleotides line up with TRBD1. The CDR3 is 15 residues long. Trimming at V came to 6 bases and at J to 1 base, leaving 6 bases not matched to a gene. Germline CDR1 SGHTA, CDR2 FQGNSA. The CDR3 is CASSLWDRGSYEQYF. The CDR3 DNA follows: TGTGCCAGCAGTCTCTGGGACAGGGGTTCCTACGAGCAGTACTTC. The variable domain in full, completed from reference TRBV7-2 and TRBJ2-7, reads GAGVSQSPSNKVTEKGKDVELRCDPISGHTALYWYRQSLGQGLEFLIYFQGNSAPDKSGLPSDRFSAERTGGSVSTLTIQRTQQEDSAVYLCASSLWDRGSYEQYFGPGTRLTVT.

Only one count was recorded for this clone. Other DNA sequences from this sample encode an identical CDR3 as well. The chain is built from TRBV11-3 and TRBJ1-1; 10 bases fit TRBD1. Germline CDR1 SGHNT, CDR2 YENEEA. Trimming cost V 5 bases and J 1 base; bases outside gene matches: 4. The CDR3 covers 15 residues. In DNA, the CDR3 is TGTGCCAGCAGCGATGGACAGGGGGAGAACACTGAAGCTTTCTTT. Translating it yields CASSDGQGENTEAFF.

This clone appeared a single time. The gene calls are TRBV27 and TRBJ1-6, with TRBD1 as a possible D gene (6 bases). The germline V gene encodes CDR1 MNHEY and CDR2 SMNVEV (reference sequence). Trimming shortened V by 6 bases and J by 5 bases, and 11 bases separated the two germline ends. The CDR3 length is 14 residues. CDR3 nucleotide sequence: TGTGCCAGCAGCCCGGGACAACATAATTCACCCCTCCACTTT. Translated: CASSPGQHNSPLHF.

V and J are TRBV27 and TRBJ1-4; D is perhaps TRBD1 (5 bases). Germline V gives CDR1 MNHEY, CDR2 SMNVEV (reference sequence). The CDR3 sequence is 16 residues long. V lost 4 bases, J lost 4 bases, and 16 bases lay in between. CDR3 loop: CASSYVGRRGNEKLFF. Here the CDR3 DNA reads TGTGCCAGCAGTTACGTGGGTCGAAGGGGTAATGAAAAACTGTTTTTT.

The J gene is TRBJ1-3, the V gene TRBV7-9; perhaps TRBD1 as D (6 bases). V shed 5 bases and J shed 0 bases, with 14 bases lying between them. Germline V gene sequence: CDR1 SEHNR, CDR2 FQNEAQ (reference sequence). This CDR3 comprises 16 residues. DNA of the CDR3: TGTGCCAGCAGCCCCCGGACAGTCGCCTCTGGAAACACCATATATTTT. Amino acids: CASSPRTVASGNTIYF.